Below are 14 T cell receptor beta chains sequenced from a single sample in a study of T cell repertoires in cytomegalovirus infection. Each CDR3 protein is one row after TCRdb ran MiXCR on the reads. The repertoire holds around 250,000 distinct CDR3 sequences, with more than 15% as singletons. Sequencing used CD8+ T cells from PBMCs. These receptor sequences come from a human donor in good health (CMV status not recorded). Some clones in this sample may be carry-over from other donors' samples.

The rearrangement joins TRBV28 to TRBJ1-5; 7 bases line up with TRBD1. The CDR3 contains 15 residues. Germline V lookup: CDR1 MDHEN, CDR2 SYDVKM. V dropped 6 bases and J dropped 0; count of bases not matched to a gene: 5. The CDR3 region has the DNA TGTGCCAGCAGCCAGACAGGGTATAGCAATCAGCCCCAGCATTTT. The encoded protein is CASSQTGYSNQPQHF. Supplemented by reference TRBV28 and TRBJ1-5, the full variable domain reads DVKVTQSSRYLVKRTGEKVFLECVQDMDHENMFWYRQDPGLGLRLIYFSYDVKMKEKGDIPEGYSVSREKKERFSLILESASTNQTSMYLCASSQTGYSNQPQHFGDGTRLSIL.

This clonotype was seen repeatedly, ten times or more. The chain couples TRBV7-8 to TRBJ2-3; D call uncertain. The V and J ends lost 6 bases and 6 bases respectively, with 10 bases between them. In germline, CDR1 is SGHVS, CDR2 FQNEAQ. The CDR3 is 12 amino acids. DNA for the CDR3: TGTGCCAGCAGTTCTTATCCGGATACGCAGTATTTT. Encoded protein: CASSSYPDTQYF. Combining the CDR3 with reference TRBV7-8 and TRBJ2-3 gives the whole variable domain GAGVSQSPRYKVAKRGQDVALRCDPISGHVSLFWYQQALGQGPEFLTYFQNEAQLDKSGLPSDRFFAERPEGSVSTLKIQRTQQEDSAVYLCASSSYPDTQYFGPGTRLTVL.

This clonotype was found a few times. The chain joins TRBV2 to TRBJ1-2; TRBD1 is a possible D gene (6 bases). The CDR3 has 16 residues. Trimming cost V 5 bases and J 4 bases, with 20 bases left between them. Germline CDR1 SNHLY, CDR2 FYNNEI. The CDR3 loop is CASSPRGAGGGYGYTF. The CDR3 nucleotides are TGTGCCAGCAGTCCAAGGGGGGCAGGTGGAGGCTATGGCTACACCTTC.

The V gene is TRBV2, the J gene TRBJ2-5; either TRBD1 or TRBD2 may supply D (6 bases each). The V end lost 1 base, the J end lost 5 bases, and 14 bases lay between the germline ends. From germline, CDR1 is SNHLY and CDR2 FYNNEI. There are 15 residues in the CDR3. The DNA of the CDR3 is TGTGCCAGCAGTGAAGGCTGGGGGGCAGGGGAGACCCAGTACTTC. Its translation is CASSEGWGAGETQYF.

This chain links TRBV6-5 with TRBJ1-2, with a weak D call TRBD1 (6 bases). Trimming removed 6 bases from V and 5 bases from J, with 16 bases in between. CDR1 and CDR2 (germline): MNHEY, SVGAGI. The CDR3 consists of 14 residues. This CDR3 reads CASSWGQEAYGYTF. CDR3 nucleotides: TGTGCCAGCAGCTGGGGGCAGGAAGCTTATGGCTACACCTTC.

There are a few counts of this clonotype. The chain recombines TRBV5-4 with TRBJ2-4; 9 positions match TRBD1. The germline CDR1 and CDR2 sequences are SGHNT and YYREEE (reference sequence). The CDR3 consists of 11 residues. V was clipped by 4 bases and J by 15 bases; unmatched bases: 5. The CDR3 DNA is TGTGCCAGCAGCCGTGGGACAGGGTTGTACTTC. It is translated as CASSRGTGLYF.

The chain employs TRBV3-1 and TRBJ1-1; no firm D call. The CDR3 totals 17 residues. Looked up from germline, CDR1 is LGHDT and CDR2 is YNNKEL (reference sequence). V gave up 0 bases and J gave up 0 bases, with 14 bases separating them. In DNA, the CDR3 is TGTGCCAGCAGCCAAGACCCCGGCGGTAGGTTGAACACTGAAGCTTTCTTT. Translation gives CASSQDPGGRLNTEAFF.

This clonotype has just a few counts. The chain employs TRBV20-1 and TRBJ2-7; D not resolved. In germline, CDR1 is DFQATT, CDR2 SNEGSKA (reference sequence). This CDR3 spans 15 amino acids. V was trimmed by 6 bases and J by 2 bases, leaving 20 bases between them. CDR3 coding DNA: TGCAGTGCATCCCCCACCCGGGTGTTCCCCTACGAGCAGTACTTC. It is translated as CSASPTRVFPYEQYF.

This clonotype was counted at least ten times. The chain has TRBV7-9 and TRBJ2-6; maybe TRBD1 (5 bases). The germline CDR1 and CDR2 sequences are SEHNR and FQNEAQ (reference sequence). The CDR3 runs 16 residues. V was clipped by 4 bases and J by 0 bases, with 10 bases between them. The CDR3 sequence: CASSSPTVSGANVLTF. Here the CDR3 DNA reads TGTGCCAGCAGCTCACCGACAGTCTCTGGGGCCAACGTCCTGACTTTC. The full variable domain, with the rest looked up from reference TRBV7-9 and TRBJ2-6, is DTGVSQNPRHKITKRGQNVTFRCDPISEHNRLYWYRQTLGQGPEFLTYFQNEAQLEKSRLLSDRFSAERPKGSFSTLEIQRTEQGDSAMYLCASSSPTVSGANVLTFGAGSRLTVL.

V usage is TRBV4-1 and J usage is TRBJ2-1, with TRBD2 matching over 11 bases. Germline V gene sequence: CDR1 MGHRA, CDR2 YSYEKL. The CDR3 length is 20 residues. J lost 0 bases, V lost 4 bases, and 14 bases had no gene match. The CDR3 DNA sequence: TGCGCCAGCAGCCCTCTCACCCTAGCGGGGGGCGGGAGCTCCTACAATGAGCAGTTCTTC. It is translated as CASSPLTLAGGGSSYNEQFF.

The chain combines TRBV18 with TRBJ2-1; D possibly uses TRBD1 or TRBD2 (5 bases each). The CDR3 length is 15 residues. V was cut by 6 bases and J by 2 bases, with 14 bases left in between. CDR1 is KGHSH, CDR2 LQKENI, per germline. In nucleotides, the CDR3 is TGTGCCAGCTCCTCCCGGGACGGAGCCTACAATGAGCAGTTCTTC. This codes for CASSSRDGAYNEQFF.

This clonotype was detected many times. CDR3 nucleotides: TGTGCCAGCGGCCCTTATGAGGGGGATTTGACCCAGTACTTC. Amino acid sequence: CASGPYEGDLTQYF. The rearrangement links TRBV7-6 to TRBJ2-5, with a tentative D call TRBD1 (6 bases). CDR3 length equals 14 residues. V lost 8 bases to trimming and J lost 7 bases, with 20 bases between them. Germline-derived CDR1 and CDR2 are SGHVS and FNYEAQ.

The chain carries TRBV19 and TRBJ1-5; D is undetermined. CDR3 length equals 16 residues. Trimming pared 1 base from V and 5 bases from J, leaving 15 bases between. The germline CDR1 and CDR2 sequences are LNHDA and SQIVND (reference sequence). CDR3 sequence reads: CASSIVSYRVDQPQHF. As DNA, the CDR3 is TGTGCCAGTAGTATAGTGAGTTATCGGGTGGATCAGCCCCAGCATTTT.

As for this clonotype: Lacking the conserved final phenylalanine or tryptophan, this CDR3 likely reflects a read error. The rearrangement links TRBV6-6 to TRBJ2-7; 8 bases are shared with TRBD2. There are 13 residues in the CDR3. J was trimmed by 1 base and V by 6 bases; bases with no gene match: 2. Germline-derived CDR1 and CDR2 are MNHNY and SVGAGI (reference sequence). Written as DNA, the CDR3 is TGTGCCAGCAGCCCGGGGGGGTCCTACGAGCAGTACTCC. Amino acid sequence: CASSPGGSYEQYS.